What follows are 14 T cell receptor beta chains derived from one specimen sequenced in a study of human T cells and chemical hapten exposure. As to time point: patch test 1, 2 weeks after DPC sensitization. Treatment defined: therapeutic diphenylcyclopropenone sensitization with weekly scalp DPC. Each CDR3 protein gets one entry after TCRdb re-called the RACE reads with MiXCR. The sample lists some 180,000 distinct CDR3 sequences, approximately 20% occurring once. The sequencing here drew on whole blood, taken in connection with sensitization to the hapten diphenylcyclopropenone (DPC). These TCRs come from a woman aged 45-65 years with alopecia areata. Some clones in this sample may be carry-over from other donors' samples.

The chain links TRBV29-1 to TRBJ2-3; TRBD1 aligns across 8 bases. This CDR3 has 14 residues. Germline V gene data show CDR1 as SQVTM and CDR2 as ANQGSEA. V gave up 5 bases and J gave up 6 bases; unmatched junction bases: 10. The CDR3 DNA reads as TGCAGCGTTCCTCCCGGACAGGGTCCTGATACGCAGTATTTT. Translation: CSVPPGQGPDTQYF.

V usage is TRBV6-2 or TRBV6-3 and J usage is TRBJ2-2, with TRBD1 matching over 9 bases. The J segment lost 2 bases and the V segment lost 6 bases, leaving 13 bases of the junction unmatched. The CDR3 runs 18 residues. Germline V lookup: CDR1 MNHEY, CDR2 SVGEGT. CDR3 DNA: TGTGCCAGCAGCTCGGACAGGGGCGGTCTCATCAACACCGGGGAGCTGTTTTTT. Translating gives CASSSDRGGLINTGELFF.

The chain links TRBV12-3 or TRBV12-4 to TRBJ1-2; possibly TRBD1 for D (6 bases). V was shortened by 3 bases and J by 5 bases, with 22 bases between the two germline ends. This CDR3 is 17 amino acids long. The DNA for the CDR3 is TGTGCCAGCAGTTTTAATCTGGCCGCAGACAGGCCTTATGGCTACACCTTC. Translation: CASSFNLAADRPYGYTF.

There are a few counts of this clonotype. The rearrangement joins TRBV7-9 to TRBJ1-1; weak D call: TRBD1 (6 bases). With 5 bases removed from V and 7 bases from J, the gap between germline ends came to 11 bases. The length of the CDR3 is 12 residues. The germline gives CDR1 SEHNR, CDR2 FQNEAQ (reference sequence). CDR3 amino acids: CASSPGTNEAFF. CDR3 sequence (DNA): TGTGCCAGCAGCCCTGGGACAAATGAAGCTTTCTTT.

This clonotype turned up a few times. The genes are TRBV19 and TRBJ2-1, with D maybe TRBD2 (6 bases). Per the germline V gene, CDR1 is LNHDA and CDR2 is SQIVND (reference sequence). This CDR3 comprises 17 residues. V was shortened by 1 base and J by 5 bases, with 18 bases between the two germline ends. The DNA of the CDR3 is TGTGCCAGTAGTATAGCACAGCGGGCATTGGCCAACAATGAGCAGTTCTTC. This sequence encodes CASSIAQRALANNEQFF.

This clonotype was observed a few times. The genes are TRBV15 and TRBJ1-6; 8 nucleotides line up with TRBD1. From germline, CDR1 is LNHNV and CDR2 YYDKDF (reference sequence). The CDR3 is 17 amino acids. Germline trimming cut 0 bases from V and 4 bases from J; bases unmatched to any gene: 5. The CDR3: CATSRETGGIYNSPLHF. The DNA of the CDR3 is TGTGCCACCAGCAGAGAAACAGGGGGGATTTATAATTCACCCCTCCACTTT.

This clonotype was picked up a small number of times. The V gene is TRBV29-1, the J gene TRBJ2-3; 9 bases fit TRBD2. The CDR3 contains 12 residues. The junction had 5 bases not matched to a gene; V was cut back by 7 bases and J by 6 bases. From germline, CDR1 is SQVTM and CDR2 ANQGSEA. CDR3 sequence reads: CSGGRGPDTQYF. CDR3 coding DNA: TGCAGCGGCGGGAGGGGCCCCGATACGCAGTATTTT.

Details on this clonotype: This is likely a read error, given that the CDR3 carries no conserved phenylalanine or tryptophan at its end. The chain recombines TRBV29-1 with TRBJ2-1; 7 bases agree with TRBD2. The trim removed 6 bases at V and 7 bases at J, leaving 12 bases unmatched. The CDR3 consists of 14 residues. Germline loops: CDR1 SQVTM, CDR2 ANQGSEA. CDR3 sequence: CSVGLVMVHNEQFY. The CDR3 nucleotides are TGCAGCGTCGGACTAGTGATGGTACATAATGAGCAGTTCTAC.

This clonotype was seen only a few times. The genes are TRBV29-1 and TRBJ2-2, with 10 bases lining up with TRBD2. J gave up 1 base and V 5 bases, and 1 base lay outside the gene matches. Germline V CDR1 and CDR2: SQVTM, ANQGSEA. The CDR3 consists of 14 residues. The CDR3 region is CSVRTSGNTGELFF. The CDR3 DNA sequence: TGCAGCGTTCGGACTAGCGGGAACACCGGGGAGCTGTTTTTT.

The sample holds a few counts of this clonotype. CDR3 residues: CSASPRLPMVPYEQYF. The CDR3 DNA reads TGCAGTGCTAGTCCGAGACTCCCTATGGTTCCCTACGAGCAGTACTTC. The chain combines TRBV20-1 with TRBJ2-7; no clear D. This CDR3 has 16 amino acids. CDR1 and CDR2 from the germline V gene are DFQATT and SNEGSKA (reference sequence). V was pared by 3 bases and J by 2 bases, with 20 bases between.

This clonotype appeared a few times. The J gene is TRBJ1-1, the V gene TRBV11-2, with a weak D call TRBD1 (6 bases). The CDR3 runs to 16 residues. Trimming removed 4 bases at V and 4 bases at J, with 19 bases between. CDR1 and CDR2 (germline): SGHAT, FQNNGV. The CDR3 nucleotides read TGTGCCAGCAGCTCCCCGGACAGAAGGGAAGCCACTGAAGCTTTCTTT. The encoded protein is CASSSPDRREATEAFF.

The chain joins TRBV2 to TRBJ1-5; D call uncertain. The V gene's germline CDR1 is SNHLY and CDR2 FYNNEI. The CDR3 has 13 amino acids. The ends were cut back, 8 bases at V and 4 bases at J, with 12 bases in the middle. CDR3 coding DNA: TGTGCCAGCGCCCCTCTCGAAAATCAGCCCCAGCATTTT. Translating gives CASAPLENQPQHF. The entire variable domain, with the rest obtained from reference TRBV2 and TRBJ1-5, is as follows: EPEVTQTPSHQVTQMGQEVILRCVPISNHLYFYWYRQILGQKVEFLVSFYNNEISEKSEIFDDQFSVERPDGSNFTLKIRSTKLEDSAMYFCASAPLENQPQHFGDGTRLSIL.

The rearrangement uses TRBV7-9 and TRBJ2-1, with 10 nucleotides matching TRBD2. Germline trimming cut 5 bases from V and 5 bases from J; bases unmatched to any gene: 9. The germline V gene encodes CDR1 SEHNR and CDR2 FQNEAQ (reference sequence). This CDR3 spans 16 amino acids. CDR3: CASSTEGLAGDNEQFF. DNA of the CDR3: TGTGCCAGCAGCACAGAAGGCCTAGCGGGGGACAATGAGCAGTTCTTC. Using reference TRBV7-9 and TRBJ2-1 for the parts outside the CDR3, the full variable domain is DTGVSQNPRHKITKRGQNVTFRCDPISEHNRLYWYRQTLGQGPEFLTYFQNEAQLEKSRLLSDRFSAERPKGSFSTLEIQRTEQGDSAMYLCASSTEGLAGDNEQFFGPGTRLTVL.

This chain joins TRBV5-1 and TRBJ1-4; D gene ambiguous. The ends were cut back, 2 bases at V and 8 bases at J, with 16 bases in the middle. CDR3 length equals 15 residues. Germline CDR1 reads SGHRS; CDR2 reads YFSETQ. The CDR3 loop reads CASSLASGLSEKLFF. The CDR3 DNA reads as TGCGCCAGCAGCTTAGCTTCGGGGTTGTCCGAAAAACTGTTTTTT.